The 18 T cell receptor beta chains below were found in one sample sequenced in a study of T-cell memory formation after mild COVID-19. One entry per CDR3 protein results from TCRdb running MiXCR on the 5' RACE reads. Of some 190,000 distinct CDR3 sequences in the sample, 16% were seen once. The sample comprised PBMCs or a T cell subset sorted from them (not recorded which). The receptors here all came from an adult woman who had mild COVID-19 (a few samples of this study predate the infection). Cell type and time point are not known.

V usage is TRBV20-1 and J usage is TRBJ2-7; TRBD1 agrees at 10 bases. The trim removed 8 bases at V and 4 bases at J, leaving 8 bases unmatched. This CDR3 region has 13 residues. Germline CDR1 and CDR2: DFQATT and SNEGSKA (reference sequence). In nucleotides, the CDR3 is TGCAGTTCGCGACAGGGGGCTAGATACGAGCAGTACTTC. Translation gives CSSRQGARYEQYF.

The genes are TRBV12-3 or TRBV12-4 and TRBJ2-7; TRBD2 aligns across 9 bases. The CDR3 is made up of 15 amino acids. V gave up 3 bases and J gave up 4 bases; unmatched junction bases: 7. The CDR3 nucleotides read TGTGCCAGCAGTTTTTGGGCTAGCGGGGTTTACGAGCAGTACTTC. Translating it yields CASSFWASGVYEQYF.

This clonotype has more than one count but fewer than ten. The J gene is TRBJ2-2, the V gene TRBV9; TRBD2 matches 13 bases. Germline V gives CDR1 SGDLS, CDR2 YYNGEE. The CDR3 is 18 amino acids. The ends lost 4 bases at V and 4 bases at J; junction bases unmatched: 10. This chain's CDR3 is CASSPRTSGSGVTGELFF. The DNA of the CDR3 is TGTGCCAGCAGCCCCCGGACTAGCGGGAGTGGGGTCACCGGGGAGCTGTTTTTT.

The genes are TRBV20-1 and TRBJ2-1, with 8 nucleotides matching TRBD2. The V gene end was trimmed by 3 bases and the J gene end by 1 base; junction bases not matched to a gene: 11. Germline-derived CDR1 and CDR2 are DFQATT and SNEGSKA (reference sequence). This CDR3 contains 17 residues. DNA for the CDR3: TGCAGTGCTAGGGGACTATCGCGGGAGGCTTCCTACAATGAGCAGTTCTTC. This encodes CSARGLSREASYNEQFF.

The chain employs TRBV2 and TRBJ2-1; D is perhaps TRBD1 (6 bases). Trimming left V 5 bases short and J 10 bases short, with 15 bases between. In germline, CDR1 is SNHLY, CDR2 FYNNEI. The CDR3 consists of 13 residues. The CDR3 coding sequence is TGTGCCAGCAGTAACAGGGAAGGTGGGGAGCAGTTCTTC. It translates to CASSNREGGEQFF.

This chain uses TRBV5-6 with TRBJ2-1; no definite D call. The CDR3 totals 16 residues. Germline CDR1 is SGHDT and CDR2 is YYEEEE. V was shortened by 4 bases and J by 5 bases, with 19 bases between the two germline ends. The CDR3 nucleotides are TGTGCCAGCAGCAAATTTTCCGTGATGCACGACAATGAGCAGTTCTTC. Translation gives CASSKFSVMHDNEQFF.

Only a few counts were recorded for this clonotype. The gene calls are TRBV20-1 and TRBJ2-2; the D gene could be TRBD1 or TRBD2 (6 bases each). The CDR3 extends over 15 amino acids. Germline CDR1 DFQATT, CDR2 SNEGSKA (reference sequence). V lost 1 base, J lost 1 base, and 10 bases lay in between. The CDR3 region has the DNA TGCAGTGCTAGAGGTGGGGGGCTGAACACCGGGGAGCTGTTTTTT. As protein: CSARGGGLNTGELFF.

The CDR3 DNA reads TGTGCCAGCAGCTCGGGGCGGATCAATGAGCAGTTCTTC. It translates to CASSSGRINEQFF. V is TRBV25-1 and J is TRBJ2-1, with D perhaps matching TRBD1 or TRBD2 (5 bases each). Trimming took off 6 bases at V and 6 bases at J, with 12 bases between the two ends. The germline CDR1 and CDR2 sequences are MGHDK and SYGVNS. This CDR3 region has 13 residues.

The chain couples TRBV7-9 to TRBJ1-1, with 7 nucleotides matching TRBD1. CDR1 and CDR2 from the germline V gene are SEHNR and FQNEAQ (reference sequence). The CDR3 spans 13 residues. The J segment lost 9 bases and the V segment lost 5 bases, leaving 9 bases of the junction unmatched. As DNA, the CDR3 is TGTGCCAGCAGCCGTCCAGGGGGGCTCCAAGCTTTCTTT. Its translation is CASSRPGGLQAFF.

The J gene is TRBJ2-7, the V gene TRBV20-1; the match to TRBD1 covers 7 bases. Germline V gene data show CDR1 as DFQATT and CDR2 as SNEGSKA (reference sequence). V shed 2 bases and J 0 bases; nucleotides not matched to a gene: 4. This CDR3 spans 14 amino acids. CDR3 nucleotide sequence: TGCAGTGCTAGACCCGACAGGGTCTCCTACGAGCAGTACTTC. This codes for CSARPDRVSYEQYF.

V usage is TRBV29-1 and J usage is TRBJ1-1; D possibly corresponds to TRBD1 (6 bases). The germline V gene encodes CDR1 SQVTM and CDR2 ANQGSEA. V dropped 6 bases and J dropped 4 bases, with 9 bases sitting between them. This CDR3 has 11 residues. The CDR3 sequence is CSVTGFTEAFF. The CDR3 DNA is TGCAGCGTCACAGGGTTCACTGAAGCTTTCTTT. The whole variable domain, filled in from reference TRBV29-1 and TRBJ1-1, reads SAVISQKPSRDICQRGTSLTIQCQVDSQVTMMFWYRQQPGQSLTLIATANQGSEATYESGFVIDKFPISRPNLTFSTLTVSNMSPEDSSIYLCSVTGFTEAFFGQGTRLTVV.

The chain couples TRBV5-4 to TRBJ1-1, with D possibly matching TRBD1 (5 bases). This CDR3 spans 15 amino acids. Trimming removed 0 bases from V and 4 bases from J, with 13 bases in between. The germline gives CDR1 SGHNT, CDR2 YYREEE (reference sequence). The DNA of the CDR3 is TGTGCCAGCAGCTTGGGAGGGGTCGGGGGCACTGAAGCTTTCTTT. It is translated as CASSLGGVGGTEAFF.

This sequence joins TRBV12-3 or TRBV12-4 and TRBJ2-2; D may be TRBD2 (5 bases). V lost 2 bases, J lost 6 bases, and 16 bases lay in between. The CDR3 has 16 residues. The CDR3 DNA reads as TGTGCCAGCAGTTTATGGCCGGGAACGATTCCCGGGGAGCTGTTTTTT. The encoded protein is CASSLWPGTIPGELFF.

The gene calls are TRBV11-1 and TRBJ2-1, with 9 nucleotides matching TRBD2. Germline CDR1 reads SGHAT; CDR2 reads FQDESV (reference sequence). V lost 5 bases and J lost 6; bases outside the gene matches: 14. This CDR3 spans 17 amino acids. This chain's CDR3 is CASSPRGGRASVNEQFF. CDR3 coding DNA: TGTGCCAGCAGCCCCAGGGGCGGGAGGGCCAGCGTCAATGAGCAGTTCTTC.

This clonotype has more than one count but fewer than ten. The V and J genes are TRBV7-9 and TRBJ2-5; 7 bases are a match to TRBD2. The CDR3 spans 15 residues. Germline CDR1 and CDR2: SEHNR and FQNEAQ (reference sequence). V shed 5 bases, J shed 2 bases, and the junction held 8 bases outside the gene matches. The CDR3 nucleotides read TGTGCCAGCAGCCTCGGGCTAGCGGTACAAGAGACCCAGTACTTC. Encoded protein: CASSLGLAVQETQYF. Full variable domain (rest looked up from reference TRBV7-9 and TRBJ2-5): DTGVSQNPRHKITKRGQNVTFRCDPISEHNRLYWYRQTLGQGPEFLTYFQNEAQLEKSRLLSDRFSAERPKGSFSTLEIQRTEQGDSAMYLCASSLGLAVQETQYFGPGTRLLVL.

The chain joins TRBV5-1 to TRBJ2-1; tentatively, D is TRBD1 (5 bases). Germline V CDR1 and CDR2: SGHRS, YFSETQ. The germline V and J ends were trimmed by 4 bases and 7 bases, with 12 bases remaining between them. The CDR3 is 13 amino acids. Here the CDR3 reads CASSLQARNEQFF. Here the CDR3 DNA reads TGCGCCAGCAGCCTACAGGCCAGGAATGAGCAGTTCTTC. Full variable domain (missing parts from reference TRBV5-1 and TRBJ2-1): KAGVTQTPRYLIKTRGQQVTLSCSPISGHRSVSWYQQTPGQGLQFLFEYFSETQRNKGNFPGRFSGRQFSNSRSEMNVSTLELGDSALYLCASSLQARNEQFFGPGTRLTVL.

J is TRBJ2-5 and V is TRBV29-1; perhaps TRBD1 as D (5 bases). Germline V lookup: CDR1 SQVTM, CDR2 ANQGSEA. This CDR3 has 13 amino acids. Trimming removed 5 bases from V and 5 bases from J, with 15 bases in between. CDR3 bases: TGCAGCGTTCAGGGCAGCGCGACGGAGACCCAGTACTTC. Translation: CSVQGSATETQYF.

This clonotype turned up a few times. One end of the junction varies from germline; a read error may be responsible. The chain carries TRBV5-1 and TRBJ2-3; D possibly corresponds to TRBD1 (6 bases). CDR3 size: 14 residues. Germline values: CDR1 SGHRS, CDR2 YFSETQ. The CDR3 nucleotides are TGCGCCAGCACCTTGACCGGGACAACAGATACGCAGTATTTT. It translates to CASTLTGTTDTQYF.